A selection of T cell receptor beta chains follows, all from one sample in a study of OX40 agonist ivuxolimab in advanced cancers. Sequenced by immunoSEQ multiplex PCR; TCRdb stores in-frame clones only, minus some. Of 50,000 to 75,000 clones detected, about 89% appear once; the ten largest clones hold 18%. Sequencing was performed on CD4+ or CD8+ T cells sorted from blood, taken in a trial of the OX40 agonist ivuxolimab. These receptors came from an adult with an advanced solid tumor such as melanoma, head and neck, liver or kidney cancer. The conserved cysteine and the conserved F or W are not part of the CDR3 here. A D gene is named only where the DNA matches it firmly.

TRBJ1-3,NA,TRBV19,ASSKGSSGNTIY
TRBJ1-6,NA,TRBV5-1,ASSLGVLQDSPLH
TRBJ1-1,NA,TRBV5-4,ASSFGGPMNTEAF
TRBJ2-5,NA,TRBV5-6,ASSLRGAQETQY
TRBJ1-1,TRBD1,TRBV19,ASSPQQGRDTEAF
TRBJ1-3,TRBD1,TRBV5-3,ARSCRDRDLSDTIY
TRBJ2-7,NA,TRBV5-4,ASSFDTSSYEQY
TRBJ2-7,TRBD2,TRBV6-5,ASVTRAGGAYEQY
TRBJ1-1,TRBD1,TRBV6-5,ASRTGVGTEAF
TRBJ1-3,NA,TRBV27,ASSPDSWLSGNTIY
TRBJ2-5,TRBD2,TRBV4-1,ASSLGAQKAGMETQY
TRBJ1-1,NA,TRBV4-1,ASSQDSGRSAEAF
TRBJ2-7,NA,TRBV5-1,ASSPLYNSYEQY
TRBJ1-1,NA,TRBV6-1,ASETRGEAF
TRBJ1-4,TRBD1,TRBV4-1,ASSQEGRDRDEKLF
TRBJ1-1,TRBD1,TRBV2,ANSGGTEAF
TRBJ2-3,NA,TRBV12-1,ASRGLAGGLGTDTQY
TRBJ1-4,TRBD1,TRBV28,ASSWGTGVEKLF
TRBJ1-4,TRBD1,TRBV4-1,ASSQHRDREEKLF
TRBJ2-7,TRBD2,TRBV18,ASSPSWLSGGDEQY
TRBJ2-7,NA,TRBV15,ATSRDYWTAEEQY
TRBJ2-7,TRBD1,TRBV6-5,ASSPTGGVYEQY
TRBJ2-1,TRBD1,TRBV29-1,SVEVQGQGTYSIYNEQF
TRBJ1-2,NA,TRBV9,ASSVGGNYGYT
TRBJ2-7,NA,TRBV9,ASSVGTASSYEQY
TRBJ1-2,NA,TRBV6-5,ASSSTDYGYT
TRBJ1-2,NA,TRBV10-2,ASRSVEANYGYT
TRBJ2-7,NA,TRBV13,ASSLGHKAYEQY
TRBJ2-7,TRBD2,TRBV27,ASSRGTSGTYEQY
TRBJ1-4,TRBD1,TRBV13,ASSSRGTNEKLF
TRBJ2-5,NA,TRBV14,ASSQDLGGPGAQY
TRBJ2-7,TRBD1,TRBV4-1,ASSQGTQGRRY
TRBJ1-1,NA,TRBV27,ASSLSFTGSTEAF